The T cell receptor (beta chain) described here comes from a study of cytomegalovirus exposure and HLA in healthy donors. In the PCR, 60 Vbeta and 13 Jbeta primers were used. Only in-frame clones appear in the TCRdb table, and some are missing; sequencing was by immunoSEQ multiplex PCR. The sample comprises 80,000 to 100,000 clones, about 81% of which are singletons, and about 1.5% rests with the top ten. A note on this clone: No antigen is known for it.

As for the donors, each was a healthy bone marrow donor. The germline V gene encodes CDR1 SNHLY and CDR2 FYNNEI. The junction had 6 bases not matched to a gene; V was cut back by 4 bases and J by 9 bases. The CDR3 sequence is 14 residues long. Whole-study findings and limits: In a later analysis, HLA-associated beta chains showed higher expansion and lower generation probabilities than comparable chains. Researchers counted some 150 TCR beta chains as cytomegalovirus-associated. Prior analysis indicated that the majority of TCR beta V segments exhibited productivity approximately 90% or approximately 30% of the time.

This TCR derives from a man aged 35 to 55 in good health and CMV-seronegative. The chain joins TRBV2 to TRBJ1-6; 7 bases align to TRBD1. Material for sequencing was PBMCs. The CDR3 sequence is CASSADREASPLHF. DNA for the CDR3: TGTGCCAGCAGTGCCGACAGGGAGGCTTCACCCCTCCACTTT.